This T cell receptor (beta chain) was obtained from a study of cytomegalovirus exposure and HLA in healthy donors (dated by TCRdb to about 2017). In the study overall: An earlier analysis of several hundred of the donors reported about 300 Gb of sequence data and 90 million to 120 million unique TCR beta sequences obtained from 180 million or so T cells. A few DR-DQ haplotypes were treated as single units for association and clustering because of strong linkage in the cohort. A later genetic analysis took genome-wide SNP genotypes for about 55% of the roughly 700 donors and used that subset as a discovery cohort. Rather than using new phenotypic data, the later analysis identified candidate immune exposures from TCR beta sequences and from how often those sequences occurred across donors. Every repertoire in the discovery cohort had been generated on one and the same sequencing platform. The number of typed donors differed by locus: about 620-640 for A, B, C, DRB1 and DQB1; 522 for DQA1; 606 for DPA1; and some 430 for DPB1. A later analysis re-examined previously published TCR beta repertoires from 500 to 700 donors and added high-resolution HLA genotyping to investigate patterns of TCR occurrence. The study aimed to test whether cataloging public T cell receptors could reveal signatures of past pathogen exposure. About 280 gigabases of sequencing data and tens of millions of unique TCR sequences were included in an early release covering under 650 HLA-typed donors. To predict cytomegalovirus infection status, the study brought together high-throughput TCR immunosequencing, statistical association of individual TCRs with disease status, and machine learning. HLA typing covered class I and class II loci at four-digit resolution. Among some 410 genotyped donors of the cohort, an average of around 240,000 unique TCR beta nucleotide sequences were sequenced per donor, roughly 20% of them non-productive. In addition to the first cohort of approximately 670 subjects, a separate validation cohort of approximately 110 different subjects was used. An earlier analysis of around 580 of the donors used high-throughput TCR beta sequencing to judge whether each TCR beta V gene segment behaved as functional or pseudogenic. Donor age, sex, ethnicity and CMV serostatus were compiled alongside the repertoire data. The study used immunosequencing to profile the T cell repertoires of several hundred subjects and linked those repertoires to cytomegalovirus serostatus. Of the roughly 410 genotyped donors, approximately 80% were placed in the genetic ancestry cluster associated with self-reported Caucasian donors.

Library creation used the immunoSEQ multiplex PCR assay. The multiplex PCR relied on a mix of 60 forward primers for TCR Vbeta segments and 13 reverse primers for TCR Jbeta segments. The CDR3 region of rearranged TCR beta genes was amplified from genomic DNA by a multiplex PCR assay. The Illumina HiSeq System was used to sequence the amplified TCR beta libraries as 87-base-pair reads. The paper's data handling went like this. A later analysis counted approximately 84 million unique TCR beta chains across the 666 repertoires, and around 9.9 million of these chains were shared by at least two donors. Raw reads were error-corrected and collapsed into unique sequences by a nearest-neighbor algorithm in which closely related sequences were merged to remove PCR and sequencing errors. To assign V, D and J gene segments, CDR3 sequences were aligned to IMGT reference sequences. Each retained sequence needed at least a six-nucleotide match to both a V gene segment and a J gene segment. Rearrangements were classified as productive when the CDR3 lacked stop codons and remained in frame with V and J, and all other rearrangements were classified as non-productive. Following IMGT convention, CDR3 was defined as the stretch from the second conserved V-encoded cysteine to the conserved J-encoded phenylalanine. The earlier analysis of 587 of the donors excluded any sequence lacking an unambiguous match to a single V gene segment. An earlier analysis of a few hundred of the donors called V segments functional above 56.7% productive rearrangements and segregating when the between-donor standard deviation exceeded 5%. To diagnose cytomegalovirus status from the catalog of TCR beta chain sequences, a statistical classification framework was built. A later analysis assigned V and J genes by comparing TCR nucleotide sequences with IMGT/GENE-DB human TR gene sequences. In a later analysis, CDR3 sequences and most-parsimonious VDJ recombination scenarios were assigned using the TCRdist pipeline. A later analysis defined each TCR beta chain by its CDR3 amino acid sequence plus V-gene family, and excluded reads lacking a unique V-gene family. In a later analysis, 500 to 700 highly shared, low-generation-probability nucleotide sequences were removed to address suspected cross-contamination and a sequencing artifact. In a later analysis, a clonal expansion index was calculated for each public chain from normalized within-repertoire ranks of inferred template counts. Generation probabilities in a later analysis came from a VDJ recombination model fitted to out-of-frame rearrangements, and those results were checked against IGoR. In a later analysis, hypergeometric tests were used to score TCR-TCR, TCR-HLA and TCR-CMV co-occurrence, with a repertoire-size bias correction applied to TCR pairs. In a later analysis, false discovery rates were estimated by permuting HLA or CMV assignments 20 times. In a later analysis, co-occurring TCRs were grouped with DBSCAN, and TCRdist sequence similarity was added when clustering was performed within HLA-allele-positive subsets. For co-occurrence clustering, repertoires with fewer than 30,000 or more than 120,000 public chains were excluded, along with four or five repertoires with anomalous nucleotide sharing. The source is immuneACCESS, and TCRdb retained only in-frame sequences with V and J called. Part of the clones is not carried over; for the studies checked, unresolved V genes explain less than half of this, and the remainder is unexplained. The DNA was the basis for D and trimming; V, J and clone size are from that table. The sample contains around 140,000 clones, approximately 80% of them found a single time. The top ten clones comprise 1.3% to 1.5% of the sample.

For this clone: It has no known antigen specificity. Base qualities are not provided; no much larger clone lies one nucleotide away.

What the research found in general, with its limitations: In a later analysis, several top co-occurrence clusters were reported to appear linked to parvovirus B19, influenza, CMV and Epstein-Barr virus. In a later analysis, TCR association rates were found to vary across HLA loci, with the most associated TCRs seen for DRB1 alleles and the fewest for HLA-C alleles. Roughly uniform sequencing depth across donors was assumed in presence/absence analyses, although this assumption may not hold. A later analysis found that most CMV-associated TCR beta chains appeared HLA-restricted, with HLA associations seemingly driven largely by CMV exposure. A further reported finding was that TCR beta sequences accurately predicted the HLA-A and HLA-B alleles for most subjects in the first cohort. In a later analysis, 16,951 TCR beta sequences were associated with specific HLA alleles at a false discovery rate of 0.05. A total of 150 to 200 TCR beta chains were listed by the study as associated with cytomegalovirus. When HLA alleles, especially DR and DQ, strongly co-occurred, attributing TCR associations to individual alleles was difficult. A later genetic analysis associated a missense DCLRE1C variant with V-gene and J-gene trimming of TCR beta chains, and an independent cohort replicated the association. According to a later genetic analysis, donors in an Asian-associated ancestry cluster had fewer N-insertions in productive TCRs than the approximately 710-donor mean. Because counts were too low, roughly 17 rarely observed V segments, including chromosome 9 orphons, were left out of the earlier analysis of 500 to 750 of the donors. Immune exposure information for the cohort was limited to CMV serostatus. In a later analysis, HLA-associated TCR beta chains were found to be more clonally expanded and to have lower generation probabilities than equally common non-associated chains. The authors suggested that the approach could potentially be generalized to other disease states and immunological phenotypes. Cytomegalovirus status was reported to be diagnosed by the classifier with high specificity and sensitivity in both the original and validation cohorts. Linkage disequilibrium might explain the correlated functional status among segregating V segments, but an unknown experimental factor could not be excluded. A cluster of highly shared sequence variants was judged likely to represent a technical artifact of the sequencing pipeline. Broadly in line with IMGT annotations, most TCR beta V segments showed up in productive rearrangements about 87% or about 30% of the time in an earlier analysis of 587 of the donors. This cohort had only TCR beta chains sequenced, and the lack of alpha or paired-chain data limited which features could be detected. Most TCR sequences were seen in very few donors, while some public TCRs were found in many individuals. Because HLA typing was missing for some donors at each locus, association tests included only the typed subset. A few of the identified cytomegalovirus-associated TCR beta chains were confirmed in vitro to be specific for cytomegalovirus antigens.

The cohort consisted of 600 to 750 healthy bone marrow donors. At the time of sampling, every cohort member was nominally healthy, though immune exposures that went unrecorded were likely present. The donor was CMV seronegative and was included in the group of around 320 seronegative cohort members. Every donor gave a peripheral blood sample, and the peripheral blood mononuclear cells from that sample were used for TCR beta sequencing. Genomic DNA was extracted from the blood cell samples with the Qiagen DNeasy Blood Extraction Kit. This TCR was recovered from a female donor in good health and CMV-seronegative. Sequenced input: PBMCs.

In nucleotide form, the sequence is TGCGCCAGCAGCCAACTCCAGGGACCGGGACAGGGGGCGTTGAACACTGAAGCTTTCTTT. This is translated as CASSQLQGPGQGALNTEAFF. The sequence links TRBV4-3 to TRBJ1-1; 12 bases in the middle match TRBD1. Via the germline V gene, CDR1 is LGHNA and CDR2 YSLEER. The CDR3 runs 20 amino acids, cysteine and phenylalanine included. The sequence is cut down to CDR3 DNA, 60 bases in frame from base 1. Ends trimmed: V by 2 bases, J by 0 bases; bases unmatched to a gene: 13.